What follows are 5 T cell receptor beta chains derived from one specimen sequenced in a study of blood T cell repertoires in COVID-19. Method: immunoSEQ multiplex PCR; TCRdb's copy keeps in-frame clones and lacks some. The data hold about 74,000 clones, with around 91% observed a single time. The specimen was peripheral blood. These receptors originate from a woman aged 50 to 65 in a cohort sampled during active COVID-19.

The J gene is TRBJ2-7, the V gene TRBV7-9; 12 nucleotides line up with TRBD1. Germline V gene data show CDR1 as SEHNR and CDR2 as FQNEAQ (reference sequence). CDR3 length: 15 residues. V was clipped by 5 bases and J by 2 bases; unmatched bases: 4. CDR3 nucleotides: TGTGCCAGCAGCGGGACAGGGGGCCCCCCCTACGAGCAGTACTTC. Protein sequence: CASSGTGGPPYEQYF.

This clone was observed once. The chain joins TRBV29-1 to TRBJ1-2, with 7 positions matching TRBD1. Trimming at V came to 6 bases and at J to 3 bases, leaving 13 bases not matched to a gene. This CDR3 spans 15 amino acids. Germline V gives CDR1 SQVTM, CDR2 ANQGSEA. CDR3 DNA: TGCAGCGTGCCGGACAGGCGGGAAGGCCACTATGGCTACACCTTC. Its translation is CSVPDRREGHYGYTF.

This chain uses TRBV9 with TRBJ2-5; the match to TRBD2 covers 10 bases. The V and J ends lost 0 bases and 2 bases, in that order; junction bases with no gene match: 4. CDR1 is SGDLS and CDR2 is YYNGEE in the germline V gene. The CDR3 is 16 residues long. The CDR3 reads CASSVELAGVQETQYF. Here the CDR3 DNA reads TGTGCCAGCAGCGTAGAGCTAGCGGGGGTACAAGAGACCCAGTACTTC.

This clone came up once. This chain links TRBV12-3 or TRBV12-4 with TRBJ2-7; perhaps TRBD1 as D (6 bases). V shed 3 bases and J shed 5 bases, with 11 bases lying between them. This CDR3 is built from 13 residues. The CDR3 here is CASSLPQGNEQYF. The DNA for the CDR3 is TGTGCCAGCAGTTTGCCGCAGGGGAACGAGCAGTACTTC.

The gene calls are TRBV27 and TRBJ2-1, with 8 bases fitting TRBD1. The CDR3 has 15 amino acids. V shed 2 bases and J 3 bases; nucleotides not matched to a gene: 3. The germline V gene encodes CDR1 MNHEY and CDR2 SMNVEV (reference sequence). CDR3 protein: CASSLGQGNYNEQFF. The CDR3 nucleotides are TGTGCCAGCAGTTTAGGACAGGGCAACTACAATGAGCAGTTCTTC.